The 30 T cell receptor beta chains below come from one sample, sequenced in a study of blood T cell repertoires in COVID-19. The protocol was immunoSEQ multiplex PCR, while the TCRdb copy is restricted to in-frame clones and leaves out a portion. Here the sample spans around 260,000 clones, 80% to 90% being singletons. The sequenced sample consisted of PBMCs or T cells enriched from blood (not recorded which). The source is a woman in her twenties or thirties who had recovered from COVID-19.

This clone occurred once. Other DNA sequences from this sample encode an identical CDR3 as well. The J gene is TRBJ1-1, the V gene TRBV27; D may be TRBD1 (6 bases). Per germline, CDR1 MNHEY and CDR2 SMNVEV (reference sequence). CDR3 length: 14 amino acids. Trimming removed 4 bases from V and 3 bases from J, with 12 bases in between. The CDR3 spells CASSSGAGYTEAFF. The CDR3 nucleotides are TGTGCCAGCAGTTCAGGGGCCGGGTACACTGAAGCTTTCTTT.

This chain uses TRBV29-1 with TRBJ2-7; weak D call: TRBD1 (6 bases). This CDR3 contains 18 residues. Trimming stripped 0 bases from V and 3 bases from J, with 24 bases between. Germline loops: CDR1 SQVTM, CDR2 ANQGSEA. The CDR3 reads CSVEEPVSWQGLHYEQYF. The CDR3 DNA sequence: TGCAGCGTTGAAGAACCCGTAAGTTGGCAGGGGCTACACTACGAGCAGTACTTC.

The V gene is TRBV25-1, the J gene TRBJ2-7; maybe TRBD2 (5 bases). Germline V gene sequence: CDR1 MGHDK, CDR2 SYGVNS. V lost 1 base and J lost 7, with 11 bases in between. The CDR3 runs to 13 residues. CDR3 sequence: CASSELVSGEQYF. In nucleotides, the CDR3 is TGTGCCAGCAGTGAATTGGTATCGGGGGAGCAGTACTTC.

The chain uses TRBV27 and TRBJ1-6; 9 nucleotides line up with TRBD1. The CDR3 length is 21 residues. Germline V gene data show CDR1 as MNHEY and CDR2 as SMNVEV (reference sequence). Trimming removed 5 bases from V and 0 bases from J; junction bases left unmatched: 17. The CDR3 coding sequence is TGTGCCAGCAGTCCAAGATCCGGGACAGGGACTTTTAGCTCCTATAATTCACCCCTCCACTTT. The encoded protein is CASSPRSGTGTFSSYNSPLHF.

Points on this clone: Other DNA sequences within the sample encode an identical CDR3. The chain carries TRBV2 and TRBJ1-5, with 8 bases identical to TRBD1. The CDR3 runs to 13 residues. With V trimmed by 8 bases and J by 2 bases, 2 bases remained unmatched. Germline CDR1 SNHLY, CDR2 FYNNEI. CDR3 loop: CASRGQGNQPQHF. CDR3 nucleotide sequence: TGTGCCAGCCGGGGACAGGGCAATCAGCCCCAGCATTTT.

The CDR3 protein is CASSLRTSGSPWYF. DNA of the CDR3: TGTGCCAGCAGTTTAAGGACTAGCGGGAGTCCGTGGTATTTT. The chain joins TRBV27 to TRBJ2-3; 13 bases line up with TRBD2. This CDR3 is built from 14 residues. J gave up 14 bases and V 2 bases, and 7 bases lay outside the gene matches. Germline CDR1 is MNHEY and CDR2 is SMNVEV (reference sequence).

The chain carries TRBV7-9 and TRBJ2-1; D unclear. Germline lookup yields CDR1 SEHNR and CDR2 FQNEAQ (reference sequence). The CDR3 is 12 amino acids. In nucleotides, the CDR3 is TGTACCCAACAAGAGAACAGCAATGAGCAGTTCTTC. This encodes CTQQENSNEQFF.

The chain recombines TRBV5-8 with TRBJ2-1, with D possibly TRBD1 on 5 matching bases. The CDR3 has 17 residues. Trimming stripped 0 bases from V and 4 bases from J, with 17 bases between. CDR1 SGHTS and CDR2 YDEGEE come from the germline V gene. CDR3 sequence reads: CASSLDRQLPLYNEQFF. The DNA for the CDR3 is TGTGCCAGCAGCTTGGACAGGCAACTCCCTTTATACAATGAGCAGTTCTTC.

The V gene is TRBV28, the J gene TRBJ2-3, with 10 bases fitting TRBD1. Germline CDR1 reads MDHEN; CDR2 reads SYDVKM. The CDR3 is 16 residues long. The trim removed 6 bases at V and 3 bases at J, leaving 9 bases unmatched. The CDR3 DNA reads TGTGCCAGCAGACGACTAGGGACAGGGGCAACAGATACGCAGTATTTT. Residues: CASRRLGTGATDTQYF. The full variable domain, its missing parts supplied by reference TRBV28 and TRBJ2-3, is DVKVTQSSRYLVKRTGEKVFLECVQDMDHENMFWYRQDPGLGLRLIYFSYDVKMKEKGDIPEGYSVSREKKERFSLILESASTNQTSMYLCASRRLGTGATDTQYFGPGTRLTVL.

The rearrangement links TRBV7-6 to TRBJ1-6; tentative D call: TRBD1 (5 bases). The CDR3 runs to 16 residues. Germline values: CDR1 SGHVS, CDR2 FNYEAQ. Between the trimmed V and J ends, which lost 3 bases and 4 bases, there was a span of 13 bases. CDR3 sequence (DNA): TGTGCCAGCAGCTTGGGGCAGGGACTATATAATTCACCCCTCCACTTT. Residues: CASSLGQGLYNSPLHF.

V is TRBV28 and J is TRBJ2-4; D is ambiguous. Germline V gives CDR1 MDHEN, CDR2 SYDVKM. This CDR3 is built from 19 residues. V was shortened by 6 bases and J by 0 bases, with 24 bases between the two germline ends. The CDR3 protein is CASSPQPQRLTLAKNIQYF. For the CDR3, the DNA is TGTGCCAGCAGCCCACAACCCCAGCGACTGACTCTAGCCAAAAACATTCAGTACTTC.

V gene TRBV10-3 combines with J gene TRBJ2-7, with TRBD1 matching 11 bases. This CDR3 has 16 residues. The ends lost 0 bases at V and 3 bases at J; junction bases unmatched: 4. Germline V gives CDR1 ENHRY, CDR2 SYGVKD. CDR3 in DNA: TGTGCCATCAGTGAGTCCGGGACAGGGGGAAGCTACGAGCAGTACTTC. The encoded protein is CAISESGTGGSYEQYF.

For the CDR3, the DNA is TGTGCCAGCAGTTTATCGACAGGCTCCTATGGCTACACCTTC. This translates into CASSLSTGSYGYTF. This rearrangement joins TRBV27 to TRBJ1-2; D possibly corresponds to TRBD1 (6 bases). Trimming cost V 0 bases and J 4 bases, with 9 bases left between them. The CDR3 has 14 residues. Germline V CDR1 and CDR2: MNHEY, SMNVEV (reference sequence).

The rearrangement links TRBV3-1 (or the pseudogene TRBV3-2) to TRBJ2-1, with D tentatively TRBD1 (7 bases). This CDR3 contains 17 residues. The germline CDR1 and CDR2 sequences are LGHDT and YNNKEL (reference sequence). The V gene lost 5 bases and the J gene lost 3 bases, with 20 bases spanning the gap. The DNA of the CDR3 is TGTGCCAGCAGCAGAGCCCCCGCGGGACAGAGCTACAATGAGCAGTTCTTC. Translation gives CASSRAPAGQSYNEQFF.

The chain recombines TRBV28 with TRBJ1-3, with D possibly matching TRBD1 (5 bases). Germline assignment: CDR1 MDHEN and CDR2 SYDVKM. The V gene lost 6 bases and the J gene lost 4 bases, with 13 bases spanning the gap. The length of the CDR3 is 14 residues. CDR3 DNA sequence: TGTGCCAGCAGGTCGGGGGGAAGAGGAAACACCATATATTTT. Its translation is CASRSGGRGNTIYF. The variable domain in full, completed from reference TRBV28 and TRBJ1-3, reads DVKVTQSSRYLVKRTGEKVFLECVQDMDHENMFWYRQDPGLGLRLIYFSYDVKMKEKGDIPEGYSVSREKKERFSLILESASTNQTSMYLCASRSGGRGNTIYFGEGSWLTVV.

J is TRBJ1-1 and V is TRBV11-2, with 9 bases fitting TRBD1. The CDR3 sequence is 14 residues long. Germline loops: CDR1 SGHAT, CDR2 FQNNGV. Losses at the gene ends were 5 bases for V and 7 bases for J; bases not matched to a gene: 8. The CDR3 protein is CASSPGTGRNEAFF. CDR3 bases: TGTGCCAGCAGCCCCGGGACAGGGCGCAATGAAGCTTTCTTT. Full variable domain (remainder filled in from reference TRBV11-2 and TRBJ1-1): EAGVAQSPRYKIIEKRQSVAFWCNPISGHATLYWYQQILGQGPKLLIQFQNNGVVDDSQLPKDRFSAERLKGVDSTLKIQPAKLEDSAVYLCASSPGTGRNEAFFGQGTRLTVV.

The V call is TRBV28, the J call TRBJ2-7; 9 bases fit TRBD1. Per the germline V gene, CDR1 is MDHEN and CDR2 is SYDVKM. This CDR3 has 14 amino acids. Germline trimming cut 4 bases from V and 3 bases from J; bases unmatched to any gene: 4. The CDR3 nucleotides are TGTGCCAGCAGTTCCGGACAGGGGTTCTACGAGCAGTACTTC. Translated, it gives CASSSGQGFYEQYF.

The chain employs TRBV7-2 and TRBJ1-1, with a weak D call TRBD1 (5 bases). Germline lookup yields CDR1 SGHTA and CDR2 FQGNSA. CDR3 length: 13 residues. V gave up 2 bases and J gave up 4 bases, with 8 bases separating them. The CDR3 coding sequence is TGTGCCAGCAGCTTAAGACAGCCCACTGAAGCTTTCTTT. Translation: CASSLRQPTEAFF.

The chain links TRBV5-1 to TRBJ2-3; the D is unclear. CDR3 length: 14 amino acids. Germline assignment: CDR1 SGHRS and CDR2 YFSETQ. V lost 0 bases and J 2 bases, leaving 7 bases between the germline ends. CDR3 in amino acids: CASSLGGLTDTQYF. CDR3 in DNA: TGCGCCAGCAGCTTGGGAGGTCTCACAGATACGCAGTATTTT.

The rearrangement uses TRBV4-2 and TRBJ2-7; 7 bases fit TRBD2. Trimming removed 7 bases from V and 3 bases from J; junction bases left unmatched: 9. The CDR3 extends over 14 amino acids. The germline V gene has CDR1 LGHNA and CDR2 YNFKEQ. The CDR3 reads CASTLTGGNYEQYF. The CDR3 DNA follows: TGTGCCAGCACCCTCACGGGGGGAAACTACGAGCAGTACTTC.

This rearrangement joins TRBV15 to TRBJ2-7, with D possibly TRBD1 on 6 matching bases. Germline loops: CDR1 LNHNV, CDR2 YYDKDF (reference sequence). The CDR3 is 16 amino acids. Trimming took off 3 bases at V and 3 bases at J, with 18 bases between the two ends. DNA for the CDR3: TGTGCCACCAGCAGCCAGGGGACCCGGGACGGCTACGAGCAGTACTTC. Encoded protein: CATSSQGTRDGYEQYF.

This rearrangement joins TRBV6-5 to TRBJ2-1; no firm D call. Trimming cost V 6 bases and J 1 base, with 13 bases left between them. The CDR3 runs to 15 residues. Looked up from germline, CDR1 is MNHEY and CDR2 is SVGAGI. In DNA, the CDR3 is TGTGCCAGCAGCCCGGGTCCCCCATCCTACAATGAGCAGTTCTTC. Translating gives CASSPGPPSYNEQFF.

The chain employs TRBV30 and TRBJ1-1, with D perhaps TRBD1 (5 bases). CDR1 and CDR2 from the germline V gene are GTSNPN and SVGIG (reference sequence). Trimming took 5 bases from V and 1 from J, leaving 11 bases between them. The CDR3 contains 13 residues. The CDR3, as DNA: TGTGCCTGGTGTAGGGGCCAGAACACTGAAGCTTTCTTT. It is translated as CAWCRGQNTEAFF.

About this clone: Other DNA sequences in the sample encode the same CDR3. The V gene is TRBV27, the J gene TRBJ2-7; D possibly corresponds to TRBD1 (5 bases). The CDR3 has 13 amino acids. Trimming stripped 5 bases from V and 1 base from J, with 9 bases between. Germline V gene lookup returns CDR1 MNHEY and CDR2 SMNVEV (reference sequence). The CDR3: CASSLTASYEQYF. The CDR3 region has the DNA TGTGCCAGCAGTCTGACAGCGTCCTACGAGCAGTACTTC.

Comment on this clone: It is unclear where the CDR3 begins or ends on the DNA, so no DNA is shown, and the CDR3 is as TCRdb lists it. J is TRBJ2-3 and V is TRBV21-1; the table assigns TRBD2, which was not confirmed against the DNA. TRBV21-1 counts as a pseudogene. The CDR3 contains 17 residues when both ends are counted. The CDR3 loop is CASSKVWGEGSTDTQYF.

V usage is TRBV30 and J usage is TRBJ1-5; D not certain. The CDR3 consists of 13 residues. The V and J ends lost 1 base and 0 bases respectively, with 4 bases between them. Germline V gene data show CDR1 as GTSNPN and CDR2 as SVGIG (reference sequence). This CDR3 is CAWSESSNQPQHF. CDR3 coding DNA: TGTGCCTGGAGTGAGAGTAGCAATCAGCCCCAGCATTTT.

The V call is TRBV18, the J call TRBJ1-5; 7 positions agree with TRBD1. Germline V gene data show CDR1 as KGHSH and CDR2 as LQKENI. There are 15 residues in the CDR3. V shed 1 base and J 5 bases; nucleotides not matched to a gene: 5. The CDR3, as DNA: TGTGCCAGCTCACCACTACAGGGGAGCGATCAGCCCCAGCATTTT. Protein product: CASSPLQGSDQPQHF.

V is TRBV27 and J is TRBJ2-1, with TRBD1 matching over 7 bases. Germline V gene sequence: CDR1 MNHEY, CDR2 SMNVEV (reference sequence). The CDR3 is made up of 16 amino acids. V lost 5 bases, J lost 5 bases, and 12 bases stayed unmatched. CDR3 sequence: CASSTPLRDRHNEQFF. The CDR3 bases are TGTGCCAGCAGTACGCCCCTCCGGGACAGACACAATGAGCAGTTCTTC.

This CDR3 reads CASSSPRGDGLHNEQFF. CDR3 nucleotides: TGTGCCAGCAGTTCCCCCAGAGGCGACGGTCTTCACAATGAGCAGTTCTTC. The gene calls are TRBV28 and TRBJ2-1, with D unclear. This CDR3 comprises 17 residues. V lost 4 bases, J lost 5 bases, and 21 bases lay in between. Per germline, CDR1 MDHEN and CDR2 SYDVKM.

This chain connects TRBV30 to TRBJ1-6; possibly TRBD1 for D (5 bases). CDR3 length equals 14 residues. V was clipped by 1 base and J by 7 bases, with 11 bases between them. Germline CDR1 GTSNPN, CDR2 SVGIG (reference sequence). CDR3 in amino acids: CAWSGAAGNSPLHF. CDR3 in DNA: TGTGCCTGGAGTGGTGCGGCAGGGAATTCACCCCTCCACTTT.